Below are 5 T cell receptor beta chains sequenced from a single sample in a study of Ad26.COV2.S vaccination and SARS-CoV-2 variants. The treatment is: approximately 18 received Ad26.COV2.S at low or high dose, single or two shots; several received placebo; per-sample allocation not given. Material that was analyzed had been drawn on day 63 after the first vaccine or placebo injection. Assay used: immunoSEQ multiplex PCR; TCRdb lists only in-frame clones, some missing. Among 440,000 or so clones listed, about 90% were seen once. Sequencing used peripheral blood, obtained in a trial of Ad26.COV2.S vaccine versus placebo. The origin of the receptors is a person aged 18-65 years who received the Ad26.COV2.S COVID-19 vaccine or a placebo.

The chain recombines TRBV9 with TRBJ1-2; D unclear. CDR3 size: 13 residues. Germline-derived CDR1 and CDR2 are SGDLS and YYNGEE. Between the trimmed V and J ends, which lost 0 bases and 1 base, there was a span of 4 bases. The CDR3 is CASSVEVNYGYTF. In nucleotides, the CDR3 is TGTGCCAGCAGCGTAGAAGTTAACTATGGCTACACCTTC.

The chain couples TRBV11-2 to TRBJ1-2, with D perhaps matching TRBD1 (5 bases). Between the trimmed V and J ends, which lost 0 bases and 8 bases, there was a span of 7 bases. The CDR3 runs 12 residues. Germline V gives CDR1 SGHAT, CDR2 FQNNGV. The CDR3 DNA reads as TGTGCCAGCAGCTTAGAGGGGGAAGGCTACACCTTC. Its protein product is CASSLEGEGYTF.

The V and J genes are TRBV9 and TRBJ2-7, with 7 bases fitting TRBD2. The V gene end was trimmed by 2 bases and the J gene end by 4 bases; junction bases not matched to a gene: 9. This CDR3 has 15 amino acids. Germline V gene lookup returns CDR1 SGDLS and CDR2 YYNGEE. CDR3 sequence: CASSVSGGGGYEQYF. The CDR3 region has the DNA TGTGCCAGCAGCGTCAGCGGTGGGGGAGGGTACGAGCAGTACTTC.

The rearrangement uses TRBV18 and TRBJ1-1; D remains ambiguous. The V end lost 5 bases, the J end lost 2 bases, and 6 bases lay between the germline ends. This CDR3 contains 12 residues. The germline V gene has CDR1 KGHSH and CDR2 LQKENI. The CDR3 reads CASSSYNTEAFF. CDR3 nucleotide sequence: TGTGCCAGCTCATCTTATAACACTGAAGCTTTCTTT.

The V and J genes are TRBV27 and TRBJ2-5, with 13 bases fitting TRBD2. The CDR3 extends over 17 amino acids. The V gene's germline CDR1 is MNHEY and CDR2 SMNVEV (reference sequence). V lost 6 bases and J lost 5; bases outside the gene matches: 12. The CDR3 reads CASSSQLGTSGAETQYF. CDR3 coding DNA: TGTGCCAGCAGCTCACAGCTCGGGACTAGCGGGGCTGAGACCCAGTACTTC.